A selection of T cell receptor beta chains follows, all from one sample in a study of blood T cells in healthy people across ages. TCRdb recomputed calls from the 5' RACE reads with MiXCR, one row per CDR3 protein. The table includes around 970,000 distinct CDR3 sequences, approximately 50% detected once. The sequenced sample consisted of blood. The receptor source for this set is a woman aged 55 to 70 in good health. Each CDR3 is given with its conserved first and last residue. The D gene is left open where the match is weak. Rows give clone size only sometimes, using once, few, many, or a class for an expanded clone.

clone_size j_call d_call v_call cdr3_nt cdr3_aa
- TRBJ2-5 - TRBV6-6 TGTGCCAGCAGTTACAGGGTGATAGAGGGAGAGGAGACCCAGTACTTC CASSYRVIEGEETQYF
- TRBJ2-4 - TRBV4-1 TGCGCCAGCAGCCAAGGCCTGGGTAGTACGGCCAAAAACATTCAGTACTTC CASSQGLGSTAKNIQYF
few TRBJ1-1 - TRBV4-1 TGCGCCAGCAGCCAAGATGCTGGGTGGAGGGTCCGCCCTGAAGCTTTCTTT CASSQDAGWRVRPEAFF
- TRBJ2-7 TRBD2 TRBV7-8 TGTGCCAGCAGTCACACTAGCGGGGGCGACGAGCAGTACTTC CASSHTSGGDEQYF
- TRBJ2-3 - TRBV7-2 TGTGCCAGCAGGACTGGTCGGGATGGAGGGGCAGATACGCAGTATTTT CASRTGRDGGADTQYF
- TRBJ2-7 TRBD2 TRBV3-1 TGTGCCAGCAGCGATACTAGCGGGAGTTACAATGAGCAGTACTTC CASSDTSGSYNEQYF
- TRBJ2-1 TRBD2 TRBV4-1 TGCGCCAGCAGCCAAGATTGGGGGAGGGGTGGCAATGAGCAGTTCTTC CASSQDWGRGGNEQFF
- TRBJ2-1 TRBD2 TRBV7-2 TGTGCCAGCAGCCCACCGGGACTAGTGCACAATGAGCAGTTCTTC CASSPPGLVHNEQFF
- TRBJ2-7 - TRBV15 TGTGCCACCAGCAGAGAAACAGGGTCAACCTACGAGCAGTACTTC CATSRETGSTYEQYF
- TRBJ2-5 - TRBV5-1 TGCGCCAGCAGCTTGGTTGTGGCAGGACAAGAGACCCAGTACTTC CASSLVVAGQETQYF